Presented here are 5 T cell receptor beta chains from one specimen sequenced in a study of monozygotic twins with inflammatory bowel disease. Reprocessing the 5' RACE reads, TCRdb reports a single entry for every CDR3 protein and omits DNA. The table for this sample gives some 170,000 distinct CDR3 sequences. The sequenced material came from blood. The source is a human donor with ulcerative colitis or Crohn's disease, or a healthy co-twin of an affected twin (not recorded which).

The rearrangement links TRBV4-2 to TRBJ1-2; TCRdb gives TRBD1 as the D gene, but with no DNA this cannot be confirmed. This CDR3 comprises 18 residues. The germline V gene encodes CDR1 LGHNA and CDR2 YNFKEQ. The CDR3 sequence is CASSLQESGGQANYGYTF.

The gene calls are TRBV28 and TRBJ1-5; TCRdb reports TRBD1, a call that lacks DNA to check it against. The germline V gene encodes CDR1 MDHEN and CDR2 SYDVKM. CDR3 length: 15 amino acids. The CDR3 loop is CASSLWGQGGQPQHF.

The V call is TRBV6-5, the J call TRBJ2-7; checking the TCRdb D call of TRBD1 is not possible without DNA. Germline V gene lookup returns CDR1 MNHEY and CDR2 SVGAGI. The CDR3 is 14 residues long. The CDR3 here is CASSTTGVSYEQYF.

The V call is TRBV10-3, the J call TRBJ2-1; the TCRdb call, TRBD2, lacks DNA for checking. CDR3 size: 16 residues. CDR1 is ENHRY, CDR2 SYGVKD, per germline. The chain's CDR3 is CAISILTSGTLGEQFF.

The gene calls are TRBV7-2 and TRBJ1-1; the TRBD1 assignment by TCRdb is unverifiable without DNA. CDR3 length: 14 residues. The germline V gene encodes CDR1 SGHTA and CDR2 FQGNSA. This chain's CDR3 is CASSLQQAGSQAFF.